Below, 25 T cell receptor beta chains from the same sample are listed, as sequenced in a study of blood T cell repertoires in COVID-19. The protocol was immunoSEQ multiplex PCR, while the TCRdb copy is restricted to in-frame clones and leaves out a portion. The repertoire includes about 160,000 clones, 80% of them detected once, and roughly 3.4% sits in the top ten. What was sequenced was PBMCs or T cells enriched from blood (not recorded which). These TCRs come from a woman in her sixties or seventies who had recovered from COVID-19.

This clone came up a few times. The chain recombines TRBV12-3 or TRBV12-4 with TRBJ1-1; no clear D. V was pared by 3 bases and J by 5 bases, with 10 bases between. The CDR3 contains 13 residues. CDR3 residues: CASSFPPETEAFF. In nucleotides, the CDR3 is TGTGCCAGCAGTTTCCCCCCGGAGACTGAAGCTTTCTTT.

This clone was counted a single time. The chain employs TRBV5-1 and TRBJ2-5, with TRBD2 matching 7 bases. The CDR3 runs to 14 residues. V dropped 4 bases and J dropped 3; count of bases not matched to a gene: 6. Germline V gene sequence: CDR1 SGHRS, CDR2 YFSETQ. CDR3 sequence reads: CASSLYGGKETQYF. The DNA for the CDR3 is TGCGCCAGCAGCCTCTACGGGGGGAAAGAGACCCAGTACTTC.

The chain couples TRBV2 to TRBJ1-4; the D is unclear. The germline gives CDR1 SNHLY, CDR2 FYNNEI. The CDR3 loop spans 16 amino acids. The germline V and J ends were trimmed by 1 base and 8 bases, with 17 bases remaining between them. CDR3 region: CASSEVVWGSEEKLFF. The CDR3 DNA reads as TGTGCCAGCAGTGAAGTAGTCTGGGGTAGCGAAGAAAAACTGTTTTTT.

This clone was seen only a few times. The chain carries TRBV7-7 and TRBJ2-3; D is unclear. V dropped 5 bases and J dropped 5 bases, with 11 bases sitting between them. The CDR3 length is 13 residues. Germline V CDR1 and CDR2: SSHAT, FNYEAQ (reference sequence). The CDR3 DNA follows: TGTGCCAGCAGCCATGCCCGAGGAGATACGCAGTATTTT. Protein product: CASSHARGDTQYF. Full variable domain (outside the CDR3, taken from reference TRBV7-7 and TRBJ2-3): GAGVSQSPRYKVTKRGQDVTLRCDPISSHATLYWYQQALGQGPEFLTYFNYEAQPDKSGLPSDRFSAERPEGSISTLTIQRTEQRDSAMYRCASSHARGDTQYFGPGTRLTVL.

The chain combines TRBV29-1 with TRBJ1-5; D is undetermined. The V and J ends lost 4 bases and 0 bases respectively, with 7 bases between them. Germline V gene sequence: CDR1 SQVTM, CDR2 ANQGSEA. The CDR3 totals 13 residues. Here the CDR3 reads CSVARDSNQPQHF. The DNA of the CDR3 is TGCAGCGTTGCGAGGGATAGCAATCAGCCCCAGCATTTT.

The chain joins TRBV30 to TRBJ2-3; TRBD1 agrees at 7 bases. Germline CDR1 GTSNPN, CDR2 SVGIG (reference sequence). V was clipped by 3 bases and J by 2 bases; unmatched bases: 5. The CDR3 runs 14 residues. The CDR3 region has the DNA TGTGCCTGGAGCACAGGGGCCAACACAGATACGCAGTATTTT. Translating gives CAWSTGANTDTQYF.

CDR3 loop: CAPGTGGTWGYGYTF. The DNA for the CDR3 is TGTGCCCCCGGGACAGGGGGCACTTGGGGCTATGGCTACACCTTC. V usage is TRBV10-3 and J usage is TRBJ1-2, with 12 positions matching TRBD1. The CDR3 runs 15 residues. Germline V gene sequence: CDR1 ENHRY, CDR2 SYGVKD. V gave up 11 bases and J gave up 4 bases; unmatched junction bases: 11.

This chain uses TRBV6-5 with TRBJ2-5; 11 bases are shared with TRBD2. The germline V gene encodes CDR1 MNHEY and CDR2 SVGAGI. The CDR3 contains 14 residues. The trim removed 8 bases at V and 3 bases at J, leaving 5 bases unmatched. CDR3: CASHKTSGEETQYF. The CDR3 DNA sequence: TGTGCCAGCCACAAGACTAGCGGGGAAGAGACCCAGTACTTC.

V is TRBV3-1 (or the pseudogene TRBV3-2) and J is TRBJ1-6; unclear D gene. V lost 0 bases, J lost 10 bases, and 7 bases lay in between. CDR1 and CDR2 from the germline V gene are LGHDT and YNNKEL (reference sequence). There are 13 residues in the CDR3. The CDR3 protein is CASSQEGVSPLHF. CDR3 bases: TGTGCCAGCAGCCAAGAGGGCGTCTCACCCCTCCACTTT.

The genes are TRBV30 and TRBJ1-5; a possible D gene is TRBD1 (6 bases). The V end was cut by 0 bases, the J end by 4 bases, with 10 bases between. Germline-derived CDR1 and CDR2 are GTSNPN and SVGIG (reference sequence). The length of the CDR3 is 14 residues. This CDR3 is CAWSVGQGNQPQHF. DNA for the CDR3: TGTGCCTGGAGTGTAGGGCAGGGGAATCAGCCCCAGCATTTT.

This chain links TRBV15 with TRBJ1-2; maybe TRBD1 (6 bases). The CDR3 loop spans 17 amino acids. V was clipped by 0 bases and J by 2 bases, with 16 bases between them. Germline CDR1 and CDR2: LNHNV and YYDKDF (reference sequence). CDR3 protein: CATSRDPGTGTNYGYTF. The CDR3 coding sequence is TGTGCCACCAGCAGAGATCCCGGTACAGGGACCAACTATGGCTACACCTTC. Full variable domain (missing parts from reference TRBV15 and TRBJ1-2): DAMVIQNPRYQVTQFGKPVTLSCSQTLNHNVMYWYQQKSSQAPKLLFHYYDKDFNNEADTPDNFQSRRPNTSFCFLDIRSPGLGDTAMYLCATSRDPGTGTNYGYTFGSGTRLTVV.

Details on this clone: The sample holds other DNA sequences that translate to the same CDR3. This chain's CDR3 is CASSHRYGYTF. Here the CDR3 DNA reads TGTGCCAGCAGCCACCGCTATGGCTACACCTTC. The chain links TRBV3-1 (or the pseudogene TRBV3-2) to TRBJ1-2; no firm D call. The CDR3 has 11 amino acids. Germline V CDR1 and CDR2: LGHDT, YNNKEL (reference sequence). With 3 bases removed from V and 4 bases from J, the gap between germline ends came to 3 bases.

The chain joins TRBV2 to TRBJ1-4, with 12 bases that match TRBD1. The CDR3 length is 14 residues. CDR1 and CDR2 (germline): SNHLY, FYNNEI. The ends lost 6 bases at V and 8 bases at J; junction bases unmatched: 4. CDR3 sequence: CASRGTGGNEKLFF. CDR3 DNA sequence: TGTGCCAGCAGGGGGACAGGGGGCAACGAAAAACTGTTTTTT.

The chain combines TRBV9 with TRBJ2-1; D possibly corresponds to TRBD1 (6 bases). The germline V gene has CDR1 SGDLS and CDR2 YYNGEE. The CDR3 is made up of 14 amino acids. V shed 3 bases and J shed 8 bases, with 15 bases lying between them. The chain's CDR3 is CASSARDNWDEQFF. Here the CDR3 DNA reads TGTGCCAGCAGCGCAAGGGACAATTGGGATGAGCAGTTCTTC. Supplemented by reference TRBV9 and TRBJ2-1, the full variable domain reads DSGVTQTPKHLITATGQRVTLRCSPRSGDLSVYWYQQSLDQGLQFLIQYYNGEERAKGNILERFSAQQFPDLHSELNLSSLELGDSALYFCASSARDNWDEQFFGPGTRLTVL.

J is TRBJ2-1 and V is TRBV13, with D tentatively TRBD2 (6 bases). This CDR3 region has 16 residues. Trimming shortened V by 2 bases and J by 4 bases, and 15 bases separated the two germline ends. Germline V gene data show CDR1 as PRHDT and CDR2 as FYEKMQ (reference sequence). The CDR3 is CASSLPYPGGYNEQFF. The CDR3 nucleotides read TGTGCCAGCAGCTTACCCTACCCCGGGGGTTACAATGAGCAGTTCTTC.

V gene TRBV15 combines with J gene TRBJ2-2, with 7 bases matching TRBD1. J gave up 0 bases and V 9 bases, and 4 bases lay outside the gene matches. Germline V CDR1 and CDR2: LNHNV, YYDKDF (reference sequence). This CDR3 spans 14 amino acids. This CDR3 is CATRDRANTGELFF. The CDR3 DNA sequence: TGTGCCACGAGAGACAGGGCGAACACCGGGGAGCTGTTTTTT.

In this sample, this clone turned up many times. This chain links TRBV19 with TRBJ2-2; possible D gene TRBD1, 6 bases. CDR3 size: 13 residues. Looked up from germline, CDR1 is LNHDA and CDR2 is SQIVND (reference sequence). The germline V and J ends were trimmed by 7 bases and 7 bases, with 13 bases remaining between them. CDR3 in amino acids: CASMWGRDGELFF. CDR3 sequence (DNA): TGTGCCAGTATGTGGGGGCGTGACGGGGAGCTGTTTTTT.

The V and J genes are TRBV30 and TRBJ1-1, with no clear D. The CDR3 spans 11 residues. Germline values: CDR1 GTSNPN, CDR2 SVGIG (reference sequence). V was clipped by 2 bases and J by 8 bases, with 9 bases between them. CDR3 DNA sequence: TGTGCCTGGAGTTACTCCAGGGAAGCTTTCTTT. Residues: CAWSYSREAFF.

CDR3 nucleotides: TGTGCCAGCAGCTTAGGGTCAGGGGAAATGGAAGCTTTCTTT. This encodes CASSLGSGEMEAFF. V gene TRBV13 combines with J gene TRBJ1-1; tentative D call: TRBD1 (6 bases). The germline gives CDR1 PRHDT, CDR2 FYEKMQ (reference sequence). Deletions cut 0 bases from V and 8 bases from J, with 13 bases between. CDR3 size: 14 residues.

The chain couples TRBV29-1 to TRBJ1-2; weak D call: TRBD1 (6 bases). Per the germline V gene, CDR1 is SQVTM and CDR2 is ANQGSEA. The CDR3 loop spans 13 amino acids. V dropped 5 bases and J dropped 2 bases, with 12 bases sitting between them. The CDR3 region is CSVRDKSNYGYTF. CDR3 bases: TGCAGCGTTAGGGACAAAAGCAACTATGGCTACACCTTC.

The chain has TRBV6-5 and TRBJ2-1, with 9 nucleotides matching TRBD1. Germline V lookup: CDR1 MNHEY, CDR2 SVGAGI. The CDR3 has 16 amino acids. V gave up 0 bases and J gave up 1 base; unmatched junction bases: 1. The CDR3 DNA follows: TGTGCCAGCAGTTACTCACAGGGGGCATCCTACAATGAGCAGTTCTTC. It translates to CASSYSQGASYNEQFF.

The rearrangement uses TRBV9 and TRBJ2-7; the match to TRBD2 covers 8 bases. The trim removed 2 bases at V and 0 bases at J, leaving 4 bases unmatched. The V gene's germline CDR1 is SGDLS and CDR2 YYNGEE. The CDR3 length is 15 residues. CDR3 in DNA: TGTGCCAGCAGCGTCACGGGGGGGAGCTCCTACGAGCAGTACTTC. Its protein is CASSVTGGSSYEQYF.

The chain joins TRBV7-2 to TRBJ2-1, with 12 positions matching TRBD1. The CDR3 runs to 17 residues. Germline values: CDR1 SGHTA, CDR2 FQGNSA. Trimming at V came to 4 bases and at J to 7 bases, leaving 11 bases not matched to a gene. The CDR3 DNA follows: TGTGCCAGCAGCTCATCCTACGGGACAGGGGGCCGGAATGAGCAGTTCTTC. This gives the protein CASSSSYGTGGRNEQFF.

The genes are TRBV18 and TRBJ1-5, with a possible D match to TRBD1 (5 bases). There are 15 residues in the CDR3. Per germline, CDR1 KGHSH and CDR2 LQKENI. Trimming shortened V by 2 bases and J by 10 bases, and 18 bases separated the two germline ends. CDR3 in DNA: TGTGCCAGCTCACCAGCGTTGCAGGTGGGGGGACCCCAGCATTTT. As protein: CASSPALQVGGPQHF. Combining the CDR3 with reference TRBV18 and TRBJ1-5 gives the whole variable domain NAGVMQNPRHLVRRRGQEARLRCSPMKGHSHVYWYRQLPEEGLKFMVYLQKENIIDESGMPKERFSAEFPKEGPSILRIQQVVRGDSAAYFCASSPALQVGGPQHFGDGTRLSIL.

This rearrangement joins TRBV3-1 (or the pseudogene TRBV3-2) to TRBJ1-2; 7 bases agree with TRBD1. V shed 3 bases, J shed 6 bases, and the junction held 10 bases outside the gene matches. The CDR3 extends over 15 amino acids. Germline V gene sequence: CDR1 LGHDT, CDR2 YNNKEL (reference sequence). In nucleotides, the CDR3 is TGTGCCAGCAGCCAGAGGGCAGGGGGAATTAATGGCTACACCTTC. Protein product: CASSQRAGGINGYTF.